The 28 T cell receptor beta chains in this list originate from one sample, sequenced in a study of immune evolution from preneoplasia to lung adenocarcinoma. Assay: immunoSEQ multiplex PCR; the TCRdb copy retains only in-frame clones and omits some. The table shows under 9,000 clones, with nearly 75% occurring only once. The sample was FFPE atypical adenomatous hyperplasia tissue from the lung. Subset indicated: atypical adenomatous hyperplasia (AAH), lung preneoplasia. These receptors originate from a donor older than 65 with lung adenocarcinoma. Some clones in this sample may be carry-over from other donors' samples.

V and J are TRBV6-1 and TRBJ1-6; D remains ambiguous. CDR1 and CDR2 (germline): MNHNS, SASEGT. This CDR3 is 14 amino acids long. Trimming stripped 6 bases from V and 4 bases from J, with 10 bases between. As DNA, the CDR3 is TGTGCCAGCAGCTCAGGACCGTATAATTCACCCCTCCACTTT. Translation gives CASSSGPYNSPLHF.

The rearrangement joins TRBV5-4 to TRBJ2-2; D is possibly TRBD1 or TRBD2 (5 bases each). This CDR3 has 16 amino acids. The V and J ends lost 0 bases and 4 bases respectively, with 13 bases between them. Germline V CDR1 and CDR2: SGHNT, YYREEE (reference sequence). CDR3 DNA: TGTGCCAGCAGCTTGGGGGGGAAATCTCTCACCGGGGAGCTGTTTTTT. As protein: CASSLGGKSLTGELFF.

This sequence joins TRBV4-2 and TRBJ1-2; tentatively, D is TRBD1 (5 bases). The CDR3 has 20 amino acids. Germline values: CDR1 LGHNA, CDR2 YNFKEQ. Trimming left V 0 bases short and J 2 bases short, with 25 bases between. For the CDR3, the DNA is TGTGCCAGCAGCCAAGATGGTCGGACAATCGATTTTACCAAAAACTATGGCTACACCTTC. Amino acids: CASSQDGRTIDFTKNYGYTF.

The chain employs TRBV6-6 and TRBJ1-2; 12 nucleotides align to TRBD1. CDR3 length: 16 residues. V lost 0 bases, J lost 6 bases, and 5 bases stayed unmatched. CDR1 is MNHNY and CDR2 is SVGAGI in the germline V gene (reference sequence). This CDR3 is CASSYSGTGGDNGYTF. The CDR3 coding sequence is TGTGCCAGCAGTTACTCCGGGACAGGGGGCGACAATGGCTACACCTTC.

The V and J genes are TRBV5-4 and TRBJ2-5; 11 nucleotides align to TRBD1. V was pared by 4 bases and J by 5 bases, with 7 bases of the junction left unmatched. This CDR3 comprises 15 residues. Germline assignment: CDR1 SGHNT and CDR2 YYREEE (reference sequence). Written as DNA, the CDR3 is TGTGCCAGCAGCCTTCGGACAGGGGGCCTGGAGACCCAGTACTTC. Amino acids: CASSLRTGGLETQYF.

Within the sample, this clone is medium-sized (0.01 to 0.1%). This rearrangement joins TRBV30 to TRBJ1-2; D unresolved. CDR3 size: 12 residues. V lost 3 bases and J lost 5, with 10 bases in between. Per germline, CDR1 GTSNPN and CDR2 SVGIG (reference sequence). CDR3: CAWRPTEYGYTF. CDR3 coding DNA: TGTGCCTGGAGACCAACAGAATATGGCTACACCTTC.

The rearrangement joins TRBV14 to TRBJ2-1; D possibly corresponds to TRBD1 (5 bases). Germline CDR1 is SGHDN and CDR2 is FVKESK. This CDR3 is 14 amino acids long. V lost 1 base and J 6 bases, leaving 10 bases between the germline ends. CDR3: CASSQVRASNEQFF. CDR3 sequence (DNA): TGTGCCAGCAGCCAAGTCAGGGCTAGCAATGAGCAGTTCTTC.

This clone is termed large. CDR3 in amino acids: CASSPGKGYTF. CDR3 DNA sequence: TGTGCCAGCAGTCCAGGGAAAGGCTACACCTTC. The chain is built from TRBV6-6 and TRBJ1-2; TRBD1 might be the D (5 bases). This CDR3 has 11 amino acids. The germline V and J ends were trimmed by 5 bases and 8 bases, with 9 bases remaining between them. CDR1 is MNHNY, CDR2 SVGAGI, per germline (reference sequence).

About this clone: Other nucleotide sequences in the sample specify the same CDR3. Here the CDR3 reads CASSWDRGLTEAFF. DNA of the CDR3: TGTGCCAGCAGCTGGGACAGGGGTCTGACTGAAGCTTTCTTT. The J gene is TRBJ1-1, the V gene TRBV5-6; 10 bases line up with TRBD1. Germline CDR1 SGHDT, CDR2 YYEEEE. The ends lost 3 bases at V and 5 bases at J; junction bases unmatched: 4. This CDR3 contains 14 residues. Full variable domain (outside the CDR3, taken from reference TRBV5-6 and TRBJ1-1): DAGVTQSPTHLIKTRGQQVTLRCSPKSGHDTVSWYQQALGQGPQFIFQYYEEEERQRGNFPDRFSGHQFPNYSSELNVNALLLGDSALYLCASSWDRGLTEAFFGQGTRLTVV.

This clone was counted between two and nine times. The J gene is TRBJ2-7, the V gene TRBV11-2; TRBD2 aligns across 13 bases. J lost 3 bases, V lost 6 bases, and 14 bases had no gene match. CDR3 length: 18 amino acids. Germline CDR1 and CDR2: SGHAT and FQNNGV. This chain's CDR3 is CASRQLGTSGDSFYEQYF. The DNA of the CDR3 is TGTGCCAGCAGACAATTAGGGACTAGCGGGGACTCTTTCTACGAGCAGTACTTC.

The rearrangement uses TRBV5-3 and TRBJ2-7, with D tentatively TRBD1 (5 bases). TRBV5-3 is assigned to the ORF class and has an uncertain function. Trimming pared 4 bases from V and 4 bases from J, leaving 18 bases between. This CDR3 region has 15 residues. The CDR3 sequence: CARSTPTVVLYEQYF. Here the CDR3 DNA reads TGTGCCAGAAGCACCCCGACAGTTGTACTATACGAGCAGTACTTC.

In nucleotides, the CDR3 is TGTGCCAGCAGCTTGCGAGGGGGAAGGGATCAGCCCCAGCATTTT. Its translation is CASSLRGGRDQPQHF. V gene TRBV5-6 combines with J gene TRBJ1-5, with a tentative D call TRBD1 (6 bases). The germline gives CDR1 SGHDT, CDR2 YYEEEE. The CDR3 sequence is 15 residues long. Trimming shortened V by 1 base and J by 5 bases, and 13 bases separated the two germline ends.

Only one count was recorded for this clone. This rearrangement joins TRBV11-3 to TRBJ2-5; D gene unclear. The CDR3 extends over 15 amino acids. Trimming took off 6 bases at V and 5 bases at J, with 19 bases between the two ends. CDR1 is SGHNT and CDR2 is YENEEA in the germline V gene. DNA for the CDR3: TGTGCCAGCAGACTCGACCGAGGTCCATGGGAGACCCAGTACTTC. Protein sequence: CASRLDRGPWETQYF.

This clone is a singleton in its sample. This chain links TRBV7-9 with TRBJ1-1; a possible D gene is TRBD1 (5 bases). Germline V lookup: CDR1 SEHNR, CDR2 FQNEAQ (reference sequence). This CDR3 is built from 14 residues. The V and J ends lost 4 bases and 4 bases respectively, with 13 bases between them. The CDR3 coding sequence is TGTGCCAGCAGCTCAAATCGCGGGGGCACTGAAGCTTTCTTT. Its protein product is CASSSNRGGTEAFF.

The chain carries TRBV18 and TRBJ1-5, with 8 bases identical to TRBD1. The CDR3 is made up of 15 amino acids. Trimming removed 2 bases from V and 7 bases from J; junction bases left unmatched: 7. CDR1 and CDR2 from the germline V gene are KGHSH and LQKENI. DNA for the CDR3: TGTGCCAGCTCACCATCAGGACAGGGAATGCAGCCCCAGCATTTT. Translating it yields CASSPSGQGMQPQHF.

The V gene is TRBV21-1, the J gene TRBJ1-1; the table's D call of TRBD1 was not tested on the DNA. TRBV21-1 is a listed pseudogene. The CDR3 runs 16 residues. The CDR3 bases are TGTGCCAGCAGCAAAGACAGGAAGTCGGCCAACACTGAAGCTTTCTTT. Translated, it gives CASSKDRKSANTEAFF.

In its sample, this clone ranks as large (0.1 to 1%). The chain joins TRBV5-4 to TRBJ1-6; D may be TRBD1 (6 bases). The CDR3 consists of 12 residues. Trimming cost V 10 bases and J 10 bases, with 15 bases left between them. Per the germline V gene, CDR1 is SGHNT and CDR2 is YYREEE (reference sequence). CDR3 in DNA: TGTGCCTCCGGGGGCGGAATCTCACCCCTCCACTTT. This codes for CASGGGISPLHF.

The chain combines TRBV7-2 with TRBJ1-3; 9 bases are a match to TRBD1. The germline V gene encodes CDR1 SGHTA and CDR2 FQGNSA. The CDR3 is made up of 15 amino acids. J gave up 4 bases and V 5 bases, and 6 bases lay outside the gene matches. The CDR3 is CASSLTGGLGNTIYF. CDR3 DNA: TGTGCCAGCAGCCTGACAGGGGGGCTCGGAAACACCATATATTTT.

The CDR3 loop is CASSPATTGELFF. For the CDR3, the DNA is TGTGCCAGCTCACCAGCAACCACCGGGGAGCTGTTTTTT. The V gene is TRBV18, the J gene TRBJ2-2, with unresolved D. V was pared by 2 bases and J by 4 bases, with 5 bases between. The CDR3 length is 13 residues. Germline-derived CDR1 and CDR2 are KGHSH and LQKENI.

The chain links TRBV30 to TRBJ1-1, with TRBD1 matching over 8 bases. The CDR3 spans 15 residues. V lost 5 bases and J lost 0; bases outside the gene matches: 8. CDR1 and CDR2 from the germline V gene are GTSNPN and SVGIG (reference sequence). CDR3 loop: CAWAPMTGVNTEAFF. In nucleotides, the CDR3 is TGTGCCTGGGCGCCGATGACAGGGGTGAACACTGAAGCTTTCTTT.

The chain recombines TRBV14 with TRBJ1-6, with D unclear. The V gene's germline CDR1 is SGHDN and CDR2 FVKESK. There are 13 residues in the CDR3. The V gene lost 7 bases and the J gene lost 7 bases, with 11 bases spanning the gap. CDR3 sequence reads: CASNPQGNSPLHF. The CDR3 DNA sequence: TGTGCCAGCAACCCTCAAGGAAATTCACCCCTCCACTTT.

This chain uses TRBV30 with TRBJ1-5; 7 nucleotides line up with TRBD1. The CDR3 length is 16 residues. V was pared by 2 bases and J by 1 base, with 8 bases of the junction left unmatched. CDR1 GTSNPN and CDR2 SVGIG come from the germline V gene (reference sequence). The CDR3 DNA reads as TGTGCCTGGAGTCTTCGGACAGGAGGGAGCAATCAGCCCCAGCATTTT. Amino acid sequence: CAWSLRTGGSNQPQHF.

The rearrangement uses TRBV30 and TRBJ2-7; unclear D gene. Trimming left V 2 bases short and J 6 bases short, with 14 bases between. Germline-derived CDR1 and CDR2 are GTSNPN and SVGIG (reference sequence). The CDR3 length is 13 residues. CDR3 coding DNA: TGTGCCTGGAGTTTAGAGGAAAGGCCCGAGCAGTACTTC. Its translation: CAWSLEERPEQYF.

J is TRBJ1-1 and V is TRBV19, with D maybe TRBD1 (5 bases). The CDR3 extends over 13 amino acids. V was pared by 2 bases and J by 4 bases, with 8 bases between. Germline V CDR1 and CDR2: LNHDA, SQIVND (reference sequence). As DNA, the CDR3 is TGTGCCAGTAGTATAATTGGGGGCACTGAAGCTTTCTTT. This codes for CASSIIGGTEAFF.

This clone was seen just once. The V gene is TRBV7-9, the J gene TRBJ1-6; D gene unclear. CDR1 and CDR2 from the germline V gene are SEHNR and FQNEAQ (reference sequence). The CDR3 totals 14 residues. The V and J ends lost 1 base and 9 bases respectively, with 10 bases between them. The CDR3 spells CASSLEAGSSPLHF. CDR3 bases: TGTGCCAGCAGCTTAGAGGCAGGCAGTTCACCCCTCCACTTT. Full variable domain (remainder filled in from reference TRBV7-9 and TRBJ1-6): DTGVSQNPRHKITKRGQNVTFRCDPISEHNRLYWYRQTLGQGPEFLTYFQNEAQLEKSRLLSDRFSAERPKGSFSTLEIQRTEQGDSAMYLCASSLEAGSSPLHFGNGTRLTVT.

The chain employs TRBV20-1 and TRBJ2-7; no clear D. The CDR3 consists of 10 residues. CDR1 and CDR2 (germline): DFQATT, SNEGSKA (reference sequence). V was cut by 3 bases and J by 4 bases, with 4 bases left in between. The CDR3 region has the DNA TGCAGTGCTAGGGTTTACGAGCAGTACTTC. It encodes CSARVYEQYF.

This clone is medium-sized by share. Different DNA sequences within this sample yield the same CDR3. The genes are TRBV7-3 and TRBJ2-2, with D hard to call. The germline gives CDR1 SGHTA, CDR2 FQGTGA. The CDR3 is 14 residues long. Deletions cut 2 bases from V and 4 bases from J, with 8 bases between. DNA of the CDR3: TGTGCCAGCAGCTTAGATGGGCGCACCGGGGAGCTGTTTTTT. Translating it yields CASSLDGRTGELFF.

CDR3 in amino acids: CASSPRQGELFF. The CDR3 coding sequence is TGCGCCAGCAGTCCTCGACAAGGGGAGCTGTTTTTT. The chain employs TRBV10-1 and TRBJ2-2; D is unclear. The germline V and J ends were trimmed by 5 bases and 8 bases, with 9 bases remaining between them. The CDR3 is made up of 12 amino acids. Germline lookup yields CDR1 WNHNN and CDR2 SYGVQD (reference sequence).